A selection of T cell receptor beta chains follows, all from one sample in a study. TCRdb called the 5' RACE reads again in MiXCR, with one record for every CDR3 protein. The sample holds about 50,000 distinct CDR3 sequences, roughly 17% seen once. The sample taken for sequencing was naive CD4+ T cells sorted from blood. These receptors were taken from a female donor with breast cancer. The CDR3 runs from the conserved cysteine through the conserved F or W. A D gene is named only where the DNA matches it firmly. Clone sizes are given selectively: once, few, many, or a class where the clone is expanded.

d_gene	v_gene	abundance	j_gene	CDR3nt	CDR3aa
NA	TRBV7-9	NA	TRBJ1-1	TGTGCCAGCAGCCCCTGGCAAGCTATGAACACTGAAGCTTTCTTT	CASSPWQAMNTEAFF
NA	TRBV9	NA	TRBJ1-3	TGTGCCAGCAGCGGACGGATCGCAGGGGACTCTGGAAACACCATATATTTT	CASSGRIAGDSGNTIYF
NA	TRBV5-1	NA	TRBJ1-1	TGCGCCAGCAGCCCAAGCGACACTGAAACTGAAGCTTTCTTT	CASSPSDTETEAFF
TRBD1	TRBV30	few	TRBJ1-5	TGTGCCTGGAGTCAAACGACAGGGAATCAGCCCCAGCATTTT	CAWSQTTGNQPQHF
NA	TRBV5-1	many	TRBJ1-5	TGCGCCAGCAGCGACGGACGGACTCAGCCCCAGCATTTT	CASSDGRTQPQHF
NA	TRBV5-1	NA	TRBJ2-4	TGCGCCAGCAGCCGCCAGGGGGGCCAAAACATTCAGTACTTC	CASSRQGGQNIQYF
TRBD1	TRBV28	few	TRBJ2-7	TGTGCCAGCAGTAGAGCCGGGACAGGGACCTACGAGCAGTACTTC	CASSRAGTGTYEQYF
TRBD2	TRBV5-1	NA	TRBJ2-2	TGCGCCAGCAGCTTGGAGGGACTAGCCCCTCCCGGGGAGCTGTTTTTT	CASSLEGLAPPGELFF
NA	TRBV5-1	NA	TRBJ1-2	TGCGCCAGCAGCTTGGACGCGGCAGGCTACACCTTC	CASSLDAAGYTF
NA	TRBV19	NA	TRBJ1-2	TGTGCCAGTAGGTTCCGACGACAGGAGCACTATGGCTACACCTTC	CASRFRRQEHYGYTF
NA	TRBV6-1	NA	TRBJ1-2	TGTGCCAGCAGTGCGGTCGGCAGCCCAAATCCAATCTTC	CASSAVGSPNPIF